A selection of T cell receptor beta chains follows, all from one sample in a study of beta chain features in type 1 diabetes. Profiled with immunoSEQ multiplex PCR; TCRdb holds only in-frame clones, not every one. The table includes 400,000 or so clones, roughly a tenth detected once. The sequenced sample consisted of central memory CD4+ T cells from blood. Source of these receptors: a man aged 30 to 45 with type 1 diabetes. CDR3s include the opening cysteine and the closing phenylalanine or tryptophan. Fields, in order: J gene, CDR3 length, clone size, V gene, D gene, CDR3 protein, CDR3 DNA. D genes are given only for firm matches. Clone size is stated in some rows and not others, as once, few, many or a class when expanded.

j_gene: TRBJ2-4; len: 15; abundance: NA; v_gene: TRBV6-1; d_gene: NA; CDR3aa: CASSFLPLAKNIQYF; CDR3nt: TGTGCCAGCAGTTTCCTACCACTAGCCAAAAACATTCAGTACTTC
j_gene: TRBJ2-4; len: 14; abundance: few; v_gene: TRBV7-2; d_gene: TRBD1; CDR3aa: CASSFPGQENIQYF; CDR3nt: TGTGCCAGCAGCTTCCCGGGACAGGAAAACATTCAGTACTTC
j_gene: TRBJ1-5; len: 12; abundance: few; v_gene: TRBV5-6; d_gene: NA; CDR3aa: CASRNNNQPQHF; CDR3nt: TGTGCCAGCAGAAACAACAATCAGCCCCAGCATTTT
j_gene: TRBJ1-1; len: 16; abundance: NA; v_gene: TRBV10-3; d_gene: NA; CDR3aa: CAISEAQGSLNTEAFF; CDR3nt: TGTGCCATCAGTGAGGCGCAGGGATCTTTGAACACTGAAGCTTTCTTT
j_gene: TRBJ2-7; len: 16; abundance: NA; v_gene: TRBV7-9; d_gene: NA; CDR3aa: CASSPMGLTSYYEQYF; CDR3nt: TGTGCCAGCAGCCCTATGGGACTCACCTCGTATTACGAGCAGTACTTC
j_gene: TRBJ2-3; len: 13; abundance: few; v_gene: TRBV5-4; d_gene: NA; CDR3aa: CASSLARGDTQYF; CDR3nt: TGTGCCAGCAGCTTGGCGCGGGGAGATACGCAGTATTTT
j_gene: TRBJ2-5; len: 16; abundance: NA; v_gene: TRBV7-2; d_gene: TRBD1; CDR3aa: CASSLWWTGLRKTQYF; CDR3nt: TGTGCCAGCAGCTTATGGTGGACAGGGTTGAGAAAGACCCAGTACTTC
j_gene: TRBJ2-7; len: 15; abundance: few; v_gene: TRBV7-7; d_gene: TRBD2; CDR3aa: CASSSGTSGSWEQYF; CDR3nt: TGTGCTAGCAGCTCCGGGACTAGCGGGAGTTGGGAGCAGTACTTC
j_gene: TRBJ2-1; len: 17; abundance: few; v_gene: TRBV4-1; d_gene: NA; CDR3aa: CASSQEGWEASYNEQFF; CDR3nt: TGCGCCAGCAGCCAAGAAGGATGGGAGGCCTCCTACAATGAGCAGTTCTTC
j_gene: TRBJ2-3; len: 15; abundance: many; v_gene: TRBV2; d_gene: TRBD2; CDR3aa: CASSDGGRRTDTQYF; CDR3nt: TGTGCCAGCAGTGATGGCGGGAGACGCACAGATACGCAGTATTTT
j_gene: TRBJ2-7; len: 14; abundance: NA; v_gene: TRBV7-2; d_gene: NA; CDR3aa: CASSLINSGYEQYF; CDR3nt: TGTGCCAGCAGCTTAATTAATTCAGGCTACGAGCAGTACTTC
j_gene: TRBJ1-1; len: 15; abundance: few; v_gene: TRBV5-1; d_gene: TRBD1; CDR3aa: CASSLQAAGGTEAFF; CDR3nt: TGCGCCAGCAGCTTGCAGGCTGCAGGGGGCACTGAAGCTTTCTTT
j_gene: TRBJ1-1; len: 17; abundance: few; v_gene: TRBV5-1; d_gene: NA; CDR3aa: CASSLSGAKGLNTEAFF; CDR3nt: TGCGCCAGCAGCTTGAGTGGGGCGAAGGGGTTGAACACTGAAGCTTTCTTT
j_gene: TRBJ2-3; len: 16; abundance: few; v_gene: TRBV6-6; d_gene: TRBD2; CDR3aa: CASSYSTSGRTDTQYF; CDR3nt: TGTGCCAGCAGTTACTCGACTAGCGGGAGAACAGATACGCAGTATTTT
j_gene: TRBJ2-1; len: 15; abundance: few; v_gene: TRBV5-6; d_gene: TRBD2; CDR3aa: CASSYSGNSYNEQFF; CDR3nt: TGTGCCAGCAGCTATAGCGGGAACTCCTACAATGAGCAGTTCTTC